The 24 T cell receptor beta chains below were found in one sample sequenced in a study of blood T cell repertoires in COVID-19. Measured with immunoSEQ multiplex PCR; TCRdb has only the in-frame clones, and not every one. Of more than 150,000 clones in the sample, more than 85% were seen once. Source material: peripheral blood. These receptors all stem from a middle-aged man with active or convalescent COVID-19.

The chain has TRBV9 and TRBJ2-3; D is perhaps TRBD1 (6 bases). The germline V and J ends were trimmed by 5 bases and 2 bases, with 12 bases remaining between them. From germline, CDR1 is SGDLS and CDR2 YYNGEE. The CDR3 has 14 amino acids. CDR3 sequence (DNA): TGTGCCAGCAGTCCGACAGGACCCACAGATACGCAGTATTTT. Amino acid sequence: CASSPTGPTDTQYF.

The chain recombines TRBV27 with TRBJ2-2, with 8 bases matching TRBD1. CDR1 MNHEY and CDR2 SMNVEV come from the germline V gene (reference sequence). After removal of 5 bases from V and 7 bases from J, the junction contained 3 bases not matched to a gene. This CDR3 has 13 residues. The CDR3 spells CASSPGGIGELFF. CDR3 sequence (DNA): TGTGCCAGCAGTCCAGGGGGCATCGGGGAGCTGTTTTTT.

The V gene is TRBV27, the J gene TRBJ1-2, with 8 bases that match TRBD1. V shed 5 bases and J 6 bases; nucleotides not matched to a gene: 5. Per germline, CDR1 MNHEY and CDR2 SMNVEV (reference sequence). This CDR3 contains 13 residues. Here the CDR3 DNA reads TGTGCCAGCAGTCTTAACAGGGGGAATGGCTACACCTTC. It encodes CASSLNRGNGYTF.

The V gene is TRBV5-1, the J gene TRBJ1-6; no clear D gene. The germline CDR1 and CDR2 sequences are SGHRS and YFSETQ. The CDR3 runs 17 residues. Trimming took off 4 bases at V and 9 bases at J, with 23 bases between the two ends. CDR3 in amino acids: CASSTEGGLTISSPLHF. In DNA, the CDR3 is TGCGCCAGCAGCACAGAGGGTGGACTAACGATATCTTCACCCCTCCACTTT.

The gene calls are TRBV7-2 and TRBJ1-5, with 10 nucleotides matching TRBD1. The CDR3 runs 15 residues. V trimming: 5 bases; J trimming: 6 bases; junction bases outside the gene matches: 7. Germline V lookup: CDR1 SGHTA, CDR2 FQGNSA. CDR3 residues: CASSKGQGNGQPQHF. CDR3 sequence (DNA): TGTGCCAGCAGCAAGGGACAGGGGAACGGTCAGCCCCAGCATTTT.

The chain employs TRBV24-1 and TRBJ2-7; perhaps TRBD2 as D (6 bases). CDR1 and CDR2 (germline): KGHDR, SFDVKD. The CDR3 runs 12 residues. V gave up 2 bases and J gave up 11 bases, with 12 bases separating them. CDR3 in amino acids: CATSDWRGGEYF. The DNA of the CDR3 is TGTGCCACCAGTGATTGGAGGGGTGGGGAGTACTTC.

The chain combines TRBV18 with TRBJ1-5; D is undetermined. Germline V gene sequence: CDR1 KGHSH, CDR2 LQKENI. V was cut by 3 bases and J by 5 bases, with 5 bases left in between. This CDR3 has 12 residues. CDR3 residues: CASSPADQPQHF. The CDR3 DNA sequence: TGTGCCAGCTCACCGGCAGATCAGCCCCAGCATTTT.

CDR3 sequence: CASSLKPDSRNEQYF. The DNA of the CDR3 is TGTGCCAGCAGCCTTAAACCGGACAGTCGGAACGAGCAGTACTTC. V usage is TRBV11-2 and J usage is TRBJ2-7, with a weak D call TRBD1 (6 bases). The CDR3 spans 15 residues. Germline lookup yields CDR1 SGHAT and CDR2 FQNNGV. The V end lost 5 bases, the J end lost 5 bases, and 19 bases lay between the germline ends. The whole variable domain, filled in from reference TRBV11-2 and TRBJ2-7, reads EAGVAQSPRYKIIEKRQSVAFWCNPISGHATLYWYQQILGQGPKLLIQFQNNGVVDDSQLPKDRFSAERLKGVDSTLKIQPAKLEDSAVYLCASSLKPDSRNEQYFGPGTRLTVT.

CDR3 nucleotide sequence: TGTGCCAGCAGCTTGGGGAGGGTTGAGGAAAAACTGTTTTTT. It translates to CASSLGRVEEKLFF. This chain connects TRBV5-6 to TRBJ1-4, with D unclear. Germline V CDR1 and CDR2: SGHDT, YYEEEE. V lost 0 bases, J lost 8 bases, and 11 bases lay in between. This CDR3 comprises 14 residues.

The rearrangement links TRBV9 to TRBJ1-2, with TRBD1 identical over 7 bases. Germline-derived CDR1 and CDR2 are SGDLS and YYNGEE. The CDR3 has 18 amino acids. With V trimmed by 3 bases and J by 2 bases, 16 bases remained unmatched. CDR3 coding DNA: TGTGCCAGCAGCGCTTCCCTAGGACAGGAAGGGAGAAACTATGGCTACACCTTC. This translates into CASSASLGQEGRNYGYTF.

This clone came up once. The CDR3 is CASRRTPQETQYF. CDR3 in DNA: TGTGCCAGTAGACGGACACCCCAAGAGACCCAGTACTTC. This sequence joins TRBV19 and TRBJ2-5; D possibly corresponds to TRBD1 (5 bases). From germline, CDR1 is LNHDA and CDR2 SQIVND (reference sequence). V was trimmed by 6 bases and J by 1 base, leaving 9 bases between them. This CDR3 is built from 13 residues.

The chain is built from TRBV6-2 or TRBV6-3 and TRBJ2-7, with TRBD1 matching over 9 bases. The CDR3 totals 15 residues. V shed 6 bases and J 4 bases; nucleotides not matched to a gene: 10. In germline, CDR1 is MNHEY, CDR2 SVGEGT. CDR3 nucleotides: TGTGCCAGCAGCTGGGGGGGGACAGGGATTTACGAGCAGTACTTC. Protein: CASSWGGTGIYEQYF.

The J gene is TRBJ2-5, the V gene TRBV2; 10 positions match TRBD2. V dropped 7 bases and J dropped 5; count of bases not matched to a gene: 10. The length of the CDR3 is 15 residues. Germline CDR1 is SNHLY and CDR2 is FYNNEI. As DNA, the CDR3 is TGTGCCAGCACAAACCAGCGGGGGGGCCTTGAGACCCAGTACTTC. It yields the protein CASTNQRGGLETQYF. Drawing the rest from reference TRBV2 and TRBJ2-5, the complete variable domain is EPEVTQTPSHQVTQMGQEVILRCVPISNHLYFYWYRQILGQKVEFLVSFYNNEISEKSEIFDDQFSVERPDGSNFTLKIRSTKLEDSAMYFCASTNQRGGLETQYFGPGTRLLVL.

The J gene is TRBJ2-7, the V gene TRBV2; no firm D call. Germline lookup yields CDR1 SNHLY and CDR2 FYNNEI. The CDR3 length is 12 residues. V was trimmed by 5 bases and J by 5 bases, leaving 10 bases between them. CDR3 sequence (DNA): TGTGCCAGCAGTCTCGGGTGGAACGAGCAGTACTTC. Translated: CASSLGWNEQYF.

The chain combines TRBV6-5 with TRBJ1-3; D gene ambiguous. Deletions cut 11 bases from V and 4 bases from J, with 18 bases between. There are 14 residues in the CDR3. In germline, CDR1 is MNHEY, CDR2 SVGAGI. The CDR3 DNA sequence: TGTGCCGCTGACCCACTTCCCGGGGGAAACACCATATATTTT. Protein sequence: CAADPLPGGNTIYF.

In this sample, this clone turned up once. The chain joins TRBV7-3 to TRBJ2-5; 9 nucleotides agree with TRBD2. The CDR3 is made up of 14 amino acids. In germline, CDR1 is SGHTA, CDR2 FQGTGA. J gave up 3 bases and V 5 bases, and 4 bases lay outside the gene matches. CDR3 protein: CASSQSGGKETQYF. Here the CDR3 DNA reads TGTGCCAGCAGCCAGAGCGGGGGGAAAGAGACCCAGTACTTC.

The chain links TRBV15 to TRBJ2-5, with unresolved D. The length of the CDR3 is 13 residues. Germline CDR1 is LNHNV and CDR2 is YYDKDF (reference sequence). The ends were cut back, 0 bases at V and 5 bases at J, with 7 bases in the middle. CDR3 sequence reads: CATSRDLSETQYF. The CDR3 DNA reads as TGTGCCACCAGCAGAGATCTTTCGGAGACCCAGTACTTC.

This clone was observed a single time. In DNA, the CDR3 is TGTGCCAGCAGGAACTTTATTCAGGGGGCCTACGAGCAGTACTTC. It is translated as CASRNFIQGAYEQYF. The chain carries TRBV6-5 and TRBJ2-7, with 7 bases that match TRBD1. The V segment lost 6 bases and the J segment 2 bases; nucleotides outside the gene matches: 10. This CDR3 is 15 amino acids long. The germline V gene has CDR1 MNHEY and CDR2 SVGAGI.

This chain joins TRBV4-1 and TRBJ2-5; D uncertain. CDR3 length equals 15 residues. V gave up 4 bases and J gave up 0 bases, with 12 bases separating them. Germline CDR1 is MGHRA and CDR2 is YSYEKL. This CDR3 is CASSPTADYQETQYF. The CDR3 coding sequence is TGCGCCAGCAGCCCCACGGCGGATTACCAAGAGACCCAGTACTTC.

CDR3 in DNA: TGTGCCAGCAGCTCTCAGGCGGATACGCAGTATTTT. Its translation is CASSSQADTQYF. V and J are TRBV7-8 and TRBJ2-3; D unclear. The CDR3 has 12 residues. Germline V gives CDR1 SGHVS, CDR2 FQNEAQ. V shed 4 bases and J shed 6 bases, with 8 bases lying between them.

The chain uses TRBV6-5 and TRBJ2-7; 7 bases agree with TRBD2. The CDR3 runs 14 residues. Germline V lookup: CDR1 MNHEY, CDR2 SVGAGI. V was clipped by 5 bases and J by 0 bases; unmatched bases: 4. The CDR3 nucleotides read TGTGCCAGCAGTCCCGGACTAGTCTCCTACGAGCAGTACTTC. Translated: CASSPGLVSYEQYF.

V gene TRBV7-9 combines with J gene TRBJ1-6; perhaps TRBD1 as D (6 bases). The germline V and J ends were trimmed by 5 bases and 9 bases, with 20 bases remaining between them. The CDR3 loop spans 16 amino acids. CDR1 is SEHNR, CDR2 FQNEAQ, per germline (reference sequence). The CDR3 DNA follows: TGTGCCAGCAGCCTTGGGGGGGGCAGGGAAAGTTCACCCCTCCACTTT. Residues: CASSLGGGRESSPLHF.

This clone has only one observation. Within the sample, other DNA sequences also encode this same CDR3. The V and J genes are TRBV14 and TRBJ2-1; 8 bases line up with TRBD1. V trimming: 4 bases; J trimming: 7 bases; junction bases outside the gene matches: 0. There are 12 residues in the CDR3. Per germline, CDR1 SGHDN and CDR2 FVKESK. CDR3 in amino acids: CASSRTGNEQFF. CDR3 bases: TGTGCCAGCAGCCGGACAGGGAATGAGCAGTTCTTC.

This sequence joins TRBV28 and TRBJ2-7, with 9 positions matching TRBD1. This CDR3 is 13 amino acids long. Germline-derived CDR1 and CDR2 are MDHEN and SYDVKM. The V and J ends lost 5 bases and 7 bases, in that order; junction bases with no gene match: 6. The CDR3: CASSRDRVREQYF. The CDR3 coding sequence is TGTGCCAGCAGTCGGGACAGGGTCCGGGAGCAGTACTTC.